This paragraph reports one T cell receptor beta chain. Its target is not known. The sample belongs to a study of cytomegalovirus exposure and HLA in healthy donors. The study, taken as a whole, reports: Earlier findings revealed that most TCR beta V segments proved productive either about 87% or about 30% of the time. The Asian-associated ancestry cluster reportedly had fewer N-insertions than the approximately 650-donor mean in a later analysis. Later analysis demonstrated an association between a missense DCLRE1C variant and TCR beta V- and J-gene trimming.

This PCR relied on a set of 60 Vbeta primers and 13 Jbeta primers. Some clones are missing from TCRdb's copy, which holds only in-frame ones; the method was immunoSEQ multiplex PCR. The repertoire holds 120,000 or so clones, around 81% seen once, with approximately 2.2% in the top ten. CDR1 SNHLY and CDR2 FYNNEI come from the germline V gene. With 7 bases removed from V and 1 base from J, the gap between germline ends came to 10 bases. The CDR3 length is 14 residues. The source is a woman in her thirties or forties in good health and CMV-seronegative. Sequencing was performed on PBMCs. The chain uses TRBV2 and TRBJ2-2; D is unresolved. CDR3 region: CASKNLVNTGELFF. DNA for the CDR3: TGTGCCAGCAAAAACCTAGTGAACACCGGGGAGCTGTTTTTT.